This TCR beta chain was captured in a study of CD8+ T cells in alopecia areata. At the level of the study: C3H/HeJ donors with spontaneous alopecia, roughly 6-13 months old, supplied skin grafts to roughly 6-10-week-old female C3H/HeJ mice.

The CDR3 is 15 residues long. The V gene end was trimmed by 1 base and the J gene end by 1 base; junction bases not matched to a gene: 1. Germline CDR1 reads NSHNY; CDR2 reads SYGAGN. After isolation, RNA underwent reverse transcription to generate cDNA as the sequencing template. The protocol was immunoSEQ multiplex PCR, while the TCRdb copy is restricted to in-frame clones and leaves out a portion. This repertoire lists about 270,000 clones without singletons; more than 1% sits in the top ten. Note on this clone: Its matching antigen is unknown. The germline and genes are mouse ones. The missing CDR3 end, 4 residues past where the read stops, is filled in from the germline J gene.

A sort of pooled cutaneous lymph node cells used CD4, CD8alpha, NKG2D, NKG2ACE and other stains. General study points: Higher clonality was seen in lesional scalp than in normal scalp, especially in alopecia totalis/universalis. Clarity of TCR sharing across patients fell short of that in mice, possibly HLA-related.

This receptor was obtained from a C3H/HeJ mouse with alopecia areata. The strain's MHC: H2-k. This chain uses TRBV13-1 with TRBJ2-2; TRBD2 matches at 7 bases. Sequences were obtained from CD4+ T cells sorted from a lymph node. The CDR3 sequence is CASSDSGGNTGQLYF. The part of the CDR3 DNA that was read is TGTGCCAGCAGTGATTCTGGGGGAAACACCGGG.